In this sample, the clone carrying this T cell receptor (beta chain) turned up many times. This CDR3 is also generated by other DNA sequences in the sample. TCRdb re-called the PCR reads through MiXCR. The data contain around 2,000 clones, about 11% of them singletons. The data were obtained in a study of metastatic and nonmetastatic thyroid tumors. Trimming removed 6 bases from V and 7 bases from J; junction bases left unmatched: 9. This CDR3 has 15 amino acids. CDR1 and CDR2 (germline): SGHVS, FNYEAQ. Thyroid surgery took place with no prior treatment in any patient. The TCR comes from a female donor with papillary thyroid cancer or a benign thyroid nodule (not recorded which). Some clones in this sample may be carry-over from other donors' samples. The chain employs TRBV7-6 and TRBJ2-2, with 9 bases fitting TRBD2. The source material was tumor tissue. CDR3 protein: CASSHGTSLLGELFF. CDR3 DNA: TGTGCCAGCAGTCACGGGACTAGCTTGCTCGGGGAGCTGTTTTTT.